This is a list of T cell receptor beta chains from one sample in a study of T cells in Graves' hyperthyroidism and ophthalmopathy. TCRdb passed the multiplex PCR reads through MiXCR, listing each CDR3 protein once. The data show approximately 630,000 distinct CDR3 sequences, 15% to 20% seen once. Sequencing used blood. The receptors stem from a woman in her twenties or thirties with Graves' hyperthyroidism. Each CDR3 is given with its conserved first and last residue.

>TRBV5-1|TRBJ2-6
CASSLWEANVLTF
>TRBV27|TRBJ2-7
CASRPDSGFSYEQYF
>TRBV5-1|TRBJ2-1
CASRGGSSSYNEQFF
>TRBV24-1|TRBJ2-1
CATSDSGGGYNEQFF
>TRBV6-1|TRBJ2-3
CASRPGPSTDTQYF
>TRBV6-2/TRBV6-3|TRBJ1-5
CASSYRGDNNQPQHF
>TRBV4-1|TRBJ2-7
CASSVRVDYEQYF
>TRBV2|TRBJ2-3
CASSGDSTGTDTQYF
>TRBV27|TRBJ2-1
CASSFLRLSTEQFF
>TRBV20-1|TRBJ1-5
CSAREQGAGNQPQHF
>TRBV27|TRBJ2-5
CASSQTSGRPETQYF
>TRBV7-8|TRBJ2-2
CASSLVAGSGELFF
>TRBV4-2|TRBJ1-1
CASSQDDRGNTEAFF